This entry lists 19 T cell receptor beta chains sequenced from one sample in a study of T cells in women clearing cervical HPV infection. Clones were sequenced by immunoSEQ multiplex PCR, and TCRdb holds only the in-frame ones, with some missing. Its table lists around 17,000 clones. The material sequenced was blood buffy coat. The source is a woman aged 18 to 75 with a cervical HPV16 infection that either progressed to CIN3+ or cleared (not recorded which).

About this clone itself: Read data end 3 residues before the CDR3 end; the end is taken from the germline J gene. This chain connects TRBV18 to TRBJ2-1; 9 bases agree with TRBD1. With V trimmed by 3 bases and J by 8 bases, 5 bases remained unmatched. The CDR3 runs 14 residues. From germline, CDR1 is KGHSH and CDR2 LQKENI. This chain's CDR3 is CASSPAGTGYEQFF. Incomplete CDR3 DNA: TGTGCCAGCTCACCGGCCGGGACAGGGTATGAG.

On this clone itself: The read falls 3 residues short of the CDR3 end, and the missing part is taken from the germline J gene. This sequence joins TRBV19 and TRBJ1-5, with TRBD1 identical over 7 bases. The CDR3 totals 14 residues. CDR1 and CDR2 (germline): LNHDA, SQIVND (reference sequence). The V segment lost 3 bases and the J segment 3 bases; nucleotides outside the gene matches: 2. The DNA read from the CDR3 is TGTGCCAGTAGTATGGGGACAGTCAATCAGCCC. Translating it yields CASSMGTVNQP. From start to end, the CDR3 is CASSMGTVNQPQHF.

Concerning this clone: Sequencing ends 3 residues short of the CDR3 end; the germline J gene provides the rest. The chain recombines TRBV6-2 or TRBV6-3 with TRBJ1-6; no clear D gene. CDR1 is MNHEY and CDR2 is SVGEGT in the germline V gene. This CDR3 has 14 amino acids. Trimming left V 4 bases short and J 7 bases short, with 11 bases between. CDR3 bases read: TGTGCCAGCAGTTTTGTCAGGAACAATTCACCC. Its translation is CASSFVRNNSP. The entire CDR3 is CASSFVRNNSPLHF.

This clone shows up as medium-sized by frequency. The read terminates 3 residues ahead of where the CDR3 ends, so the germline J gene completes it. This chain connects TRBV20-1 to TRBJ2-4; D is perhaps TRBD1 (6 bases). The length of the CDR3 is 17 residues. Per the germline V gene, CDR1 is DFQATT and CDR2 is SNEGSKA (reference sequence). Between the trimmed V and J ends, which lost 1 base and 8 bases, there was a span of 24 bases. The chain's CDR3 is CSARVYMVGQGLDIQYF. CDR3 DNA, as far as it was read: TGCAGTGCTAGAGTGTATATGGTAGGGCAGGGGTTAGACATT.

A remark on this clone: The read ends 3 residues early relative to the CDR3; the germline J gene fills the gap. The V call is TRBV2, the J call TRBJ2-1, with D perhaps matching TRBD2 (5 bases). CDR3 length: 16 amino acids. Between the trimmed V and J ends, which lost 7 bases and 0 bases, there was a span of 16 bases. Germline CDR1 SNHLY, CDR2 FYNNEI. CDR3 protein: CASKPQAGSSYNEQFF. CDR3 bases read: TGTGCCAGCAAACCCCAGGCGGGCAGCTCCTACAATGAG.

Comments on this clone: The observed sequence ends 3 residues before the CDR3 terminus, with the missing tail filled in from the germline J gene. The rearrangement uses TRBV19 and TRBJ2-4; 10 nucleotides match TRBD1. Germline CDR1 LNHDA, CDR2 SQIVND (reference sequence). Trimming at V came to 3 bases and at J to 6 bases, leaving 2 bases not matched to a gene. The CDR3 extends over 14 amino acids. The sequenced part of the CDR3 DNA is TGTGCCAGTAGTATGACAGGGGGCGGAAACATT. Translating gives CASSMTGGGNI. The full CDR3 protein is CASSMTGGGNIQYF. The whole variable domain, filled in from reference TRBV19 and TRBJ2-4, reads DGGITQSPKYLFRKEGQNVTLSCEQNLNHDAMYWYRQDPGQGLRLIYYSQIVNDFQKGDIAEGYSVSREKKESFPLTVTSAQKNPTAFYLCASSMTGGGNIQYFGAGTRLSVL.

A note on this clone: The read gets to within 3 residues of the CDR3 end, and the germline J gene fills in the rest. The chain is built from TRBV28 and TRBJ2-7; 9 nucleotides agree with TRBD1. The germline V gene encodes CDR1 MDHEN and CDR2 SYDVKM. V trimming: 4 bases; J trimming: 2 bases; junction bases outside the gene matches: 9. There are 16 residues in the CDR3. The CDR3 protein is CASSSALGTGTYEQYF. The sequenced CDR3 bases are TGTGCCAGCAGTTCAGCTTTGGGGACAGGGACCTACGAG.

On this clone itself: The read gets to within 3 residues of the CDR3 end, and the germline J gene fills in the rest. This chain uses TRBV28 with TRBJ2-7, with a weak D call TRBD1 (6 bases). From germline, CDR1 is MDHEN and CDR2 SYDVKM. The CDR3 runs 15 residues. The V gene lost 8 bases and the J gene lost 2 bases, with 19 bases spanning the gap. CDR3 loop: CASRTYGDNTYEQYF. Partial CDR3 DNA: TGTGCCAGCCGAACTTACGGGGACAACACCTACGAG.

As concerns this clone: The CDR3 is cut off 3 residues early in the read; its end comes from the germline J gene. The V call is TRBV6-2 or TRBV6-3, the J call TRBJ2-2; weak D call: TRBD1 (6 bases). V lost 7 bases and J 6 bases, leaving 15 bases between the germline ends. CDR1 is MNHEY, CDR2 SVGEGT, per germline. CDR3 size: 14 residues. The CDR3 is CASKPGVYSGELFF. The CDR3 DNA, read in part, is TGTGCCAGCAAGCCAGGGGTGTATTCCGGGGAG.

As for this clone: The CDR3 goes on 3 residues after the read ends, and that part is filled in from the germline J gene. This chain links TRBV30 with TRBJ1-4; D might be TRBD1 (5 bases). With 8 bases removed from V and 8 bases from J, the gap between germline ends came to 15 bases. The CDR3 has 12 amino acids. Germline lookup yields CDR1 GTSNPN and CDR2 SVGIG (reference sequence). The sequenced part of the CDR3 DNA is TGTGCCATGAACCGGGGGGAAGAAAAA. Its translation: CAMNRGEEK. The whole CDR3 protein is CAMNRGEEKLFF.

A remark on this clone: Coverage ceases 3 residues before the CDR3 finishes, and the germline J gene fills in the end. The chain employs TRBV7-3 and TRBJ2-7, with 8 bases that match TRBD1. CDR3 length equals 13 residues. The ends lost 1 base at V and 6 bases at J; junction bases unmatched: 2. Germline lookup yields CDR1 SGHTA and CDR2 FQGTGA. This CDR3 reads CASSLITGGEQYF. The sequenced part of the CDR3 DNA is TGTGCCAGCAGCTTAATCACAGGGGGCGAG.

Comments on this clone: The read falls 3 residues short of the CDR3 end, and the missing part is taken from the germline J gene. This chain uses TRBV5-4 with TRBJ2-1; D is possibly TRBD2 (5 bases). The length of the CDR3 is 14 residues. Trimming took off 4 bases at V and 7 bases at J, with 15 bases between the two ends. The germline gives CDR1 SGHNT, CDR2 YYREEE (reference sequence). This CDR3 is CASSLHEGLNEQFF. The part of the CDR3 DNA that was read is TGTGCCAGCAGCCTACACGAGGGTTTGAATGAG. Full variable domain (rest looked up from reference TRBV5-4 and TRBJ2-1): ETGVTQSPTHLIKTRGQQVTLRCSSQSGHNTVSWYQQALGQGPQFIFQYYREEENGRGNFPPRFSGLQFPNYSSELNVNALELDDSALYLCASSLHEGLNEQFFGPGTRLTVL.

CDR3 in amino acids: CASSVQGDLMNTEAFF. CDR3 DNA, as far as it was read: TGTGCCAGCAGTGTGCAAGGGGATCTAATGAACACTGAA. V is TRBV28 and J is TRBJ1-1; D possibly corresponds to TRBD1 (5 bases). Read sequence stops 3 residues before the CDR3 end, and the germline J gene provides the missing end. Germline V gene sequence: CDR1 MDHEN, CDR2 SYDVKM. The V and J ends lost 5 bases and 0 bases respectively, with 16 bases between them. CDR3 size: 16 residues.

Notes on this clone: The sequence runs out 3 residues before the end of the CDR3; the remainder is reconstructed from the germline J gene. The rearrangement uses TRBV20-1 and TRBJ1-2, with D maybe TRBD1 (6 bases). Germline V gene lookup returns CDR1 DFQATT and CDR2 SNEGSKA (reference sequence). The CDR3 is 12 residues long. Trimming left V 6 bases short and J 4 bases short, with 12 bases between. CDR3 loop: CSADQGSYGYTF. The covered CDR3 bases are TGCAGTGCGGATCAGGGGTCCTATGGC.

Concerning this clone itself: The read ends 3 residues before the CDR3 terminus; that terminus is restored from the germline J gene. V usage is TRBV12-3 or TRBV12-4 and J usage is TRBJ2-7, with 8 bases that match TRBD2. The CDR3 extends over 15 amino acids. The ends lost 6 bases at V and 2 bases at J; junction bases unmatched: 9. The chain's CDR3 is CASSPQRGITYEQYF. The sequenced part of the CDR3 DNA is TGTGCCAGCAGCCCACAGCGGGGGATCACCTACGAG.

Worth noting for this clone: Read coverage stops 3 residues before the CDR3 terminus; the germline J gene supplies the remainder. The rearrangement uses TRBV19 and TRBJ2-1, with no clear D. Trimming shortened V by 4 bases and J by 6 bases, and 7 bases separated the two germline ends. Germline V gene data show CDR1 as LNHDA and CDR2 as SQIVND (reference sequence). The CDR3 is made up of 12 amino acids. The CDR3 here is CASSNKFNEQFF. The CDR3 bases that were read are TGTGCCAGTAGTAACAAGTTCAATGAG.

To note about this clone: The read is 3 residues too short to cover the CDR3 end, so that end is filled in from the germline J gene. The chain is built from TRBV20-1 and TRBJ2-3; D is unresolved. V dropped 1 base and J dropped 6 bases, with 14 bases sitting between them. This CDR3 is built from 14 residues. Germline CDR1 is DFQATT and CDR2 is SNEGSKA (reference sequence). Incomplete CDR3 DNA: TGCAGTGCTAGAGGGGCACCGTTGCCTGATACG. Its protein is CSARGAPLPDT. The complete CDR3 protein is CSARGAPLPDTQYF.

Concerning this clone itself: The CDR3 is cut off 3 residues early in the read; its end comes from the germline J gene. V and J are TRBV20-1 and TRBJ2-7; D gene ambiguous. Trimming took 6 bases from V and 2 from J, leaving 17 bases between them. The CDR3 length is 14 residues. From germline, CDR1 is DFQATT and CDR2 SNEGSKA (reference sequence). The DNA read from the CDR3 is TGCAGTGCCAAGGGCACCACAAAGCCCTACGAG. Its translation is CSAKGTTKPYE. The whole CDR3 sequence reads CSAKGTTKPYEQYF.

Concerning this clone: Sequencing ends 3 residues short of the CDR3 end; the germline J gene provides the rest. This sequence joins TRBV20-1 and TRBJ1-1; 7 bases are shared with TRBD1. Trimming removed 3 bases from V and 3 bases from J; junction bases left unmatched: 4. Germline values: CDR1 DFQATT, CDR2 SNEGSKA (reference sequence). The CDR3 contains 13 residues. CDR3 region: CSARGTGDTEAFF. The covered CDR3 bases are TGCAGTGCTAGGGGAACAGGGGACACTGAA.